A selection of T cell receptor beta chains follows, all from one sample in a study of cytomegalovirus exposure and HLA in healthy donors. TCRdb's copy holds only in-frame clones and misses some; the assay was immunoSEQ multiplex PCR. The sample has about 160,000 clones; around 76% are singletons. Specimen: PBMCs. The receptors here all came from a woman aged 40 to 50 in good health and CMV-seronegative. Each CDR3 is given with its conserved first and last residue. Fields, in order: J gene, V gene, CDR3 protein.

j_call: TRBJ1-5
v_call: TRBV30
cdr3_aa: CAWSAGRGVNNQPQHF

j_call: TRBJ1-1
v_call: TRBV5-1
cdr3_aa: CASSPGTGTEAFF

j_call: TRBJ2-2
v_call: TRBV5-6
cdr3_aa: CASSFAGEYTGELFF

j_call: TRBJ2-2
v_call: TRBV7-9
cdr3_aa: CASSLGQGRKPGELFF

j_call: TRBJ2-3
v_call: TRBV2
cdr3_aa: CASFPGLGTDTQYF

j_call: TRBJ1-1
v_call: TRBV7-2
cdr3_aa: CASSRNFRDREAFF

j_call: TRBJ2-7
v_call: TRBV19
cdr3_aa: CASSVLGAYEQYF

j_call: TRBJ1-1
v_call: TRBV6-5
cdr3_aa: CASSLDRDTEAFF

j_call: TRBJ2-6
v_call: TRBV28
cdr3_aa: CASVPGTLGANVLTF

j_call: TRBJ2-7
v_call: TRBV11-2
cdr3_aa: CASSSLGGRGPYEQYF

j_call: TRBJ2-1
v_call: TRBV19
cdr3_aa: CASSGAEGSNEQFF

j_call: TRBJ2-7
v_call: TRBV19
cdr3_aa: CASSPVRNRDYEQYF

j_call: TRBJ1-4
v_call: TRBV5-1
cdr3_aa: CASSLIAGMNERLFF

j_call: -
v_call: TRBV5-6
cdr3_aa: CASSSGLNSYEQYF

j_call: TRBJ1-2
v_call: TRBV5-1
cdr3_aa: CASSLEGTEGGYTF

j_call: TRBJ2-6
v_call: TRBV18
cdr3_aa: CASSGSGTVSSGANVLTF

j_call: TRBJ2-7
v_call: TRBV13
cdr3_aa: CASSPDRGNEQYF

j_call: TRBJ1-4
v_call: TRBV5-1
cdr3_aa: CASSRTTGPNEKLFF

j_call: TRBJ2-7
v_call: TRBV6-1
cdr3_aa: CASKEQISGDEQYF

j_call: TRBJ2-7
v_call: TRBV7-9
cdr3_aa: CASSPSGGTSYEQYF

j_call: TRBJ2-5
v_call: TRBV7-9
cdr3_aa: CASSRGTSGSMGETQYF

j_call: TRBJ1-5
v_call: TRBV5-1
cdr3_aa: CASSFTTGPWPQHF

j_call: TRBJ2-7
v_call: TRBV10-1
cdr3_aa: CASSERARRRNF

j_call: TRBJ2-3
v_call: TRBV7-9
cdr3_aa: CASSSPGQGSFTDTQYF

j_call: TRBJ2-7
v_call: TRBV5-1
cdr3_aa: CASSKEGTSTYEQYF

j_call: TRBJ1-6
v_call: TRBV5-4
cdr3_aa: CASSHPGQGSDSPLHF

j_call: TRBJ2-1
v_call: TRBV6-1
cdr3_aa: CASSESGGTQTFTWYNEQFF

j_call: TRBJ2-1
v_call: TRBV4-2
cdr3_aa: CASSQDWGAGEQFF

j_call: TRBJ2-1
v_call: TRBV20-1
cdr3_aa: CSARGGPGQFF

j_call: TRBJ1-1
v_call: TRBV29-1
cdr3_aa: CSVALLSNTEAFF

j_call: TRBJ2-2
v_call: TRBV21-1
cdr3_aa: CASSALHAGQGGTGELFF

j_call: TRBJ2-3
v_call: TRBV28
cdr3_aa: CASSHGTGGERADTQYF

j_call: TRBJ1-4
v_call: TRBV28
cdr3_aa: CASSSPGYTNEKLFF

j_call: TRBJ2-1
v_call: TRBV19
cdr3_aa: CASSILAGAREQFF

j_call: TRBJ1-2
v_call: TRBV6-6
cdr3_aa: CASSYRQQGRDGYTF

j_call: TRBJ2-5
v_call: TRBV12-5
cdr3_aa: CASGREGAQYF

j_call: TRBJ2-7
v_call: TRBV10-3
cdr3_aa: CAITRDSSYEQYF

j_call: TRBJ2-7
v_call: TRBV19
cdr3_aa: CASSIGSSGNGYEQYF

j_call: -
v_call: TRBV2
cdr3_aa: CASKQGAGSSYEQYF

j_call: TRBJ1-3
v_call: TRBV6-1
cdr3_aa: CAILTPSGNTIYF

j_call: TRBJ2-3
v_call: TRBV6-1
cdr3_aa: CASSEAPGFGTDTQYF

j_call: TRBJ2-3
v_call: TRBV30
cdr3_aa: CAWRRLAGEADTQYF

j_call: TRBJ2-1
v_call: TRBV5-1
cdr3_aa: CASSLALGGEQFF

j_call: TRBJ1-2
v_call: TRBV27
cdr3_aa: CASSPSQGASYGYTF

j_call: TRBJ2-3
v_call: TRBV6-5
cdr3_aa: CASRPTGSGGYF

j_call: TRBJ2-7
v_call: TRBV11-3
cdr3_aa: CASSLGTGSYEQYF

j_call: TRBJ1-1
v_call: TRBV5-1
cdr3_aa: CASSRVGGNWDTEAFF

j_call: TRBJ2-1
v_call: TRBV10-3
cdr3_aa: CAISEGLAGEPTYNEQFF

j_call: TRBJ1-1
v_call: TRBV27
cdr3_aa: CASSLFRTARNTEAFF

j_call: TRBJ2-1
v_call: TRBV2
cdr3_aa: CASKSEGAYNEQFF

j_call: TRBJ2-1
v_call: TRBV28
cdr3_aa: CASSSIGSGRADNEQFF

j_call: TRBJ1-1
v_call: TRBV10-3
cdr3_aa: CAISVGQADTEAFF

j_call: TRBJ1-5
v_call: TRBV30
cdr3_aa: CAWSVSYNQPQHF

j_call: TRBJ2-4
v_call: TRBV9
cdr3_aa: CASSVGTGQGADIQYF

j_call: TRBJ2-7
v_call: TRBV7-5
cdr3_aa: CARSPKAGTDYEQYF